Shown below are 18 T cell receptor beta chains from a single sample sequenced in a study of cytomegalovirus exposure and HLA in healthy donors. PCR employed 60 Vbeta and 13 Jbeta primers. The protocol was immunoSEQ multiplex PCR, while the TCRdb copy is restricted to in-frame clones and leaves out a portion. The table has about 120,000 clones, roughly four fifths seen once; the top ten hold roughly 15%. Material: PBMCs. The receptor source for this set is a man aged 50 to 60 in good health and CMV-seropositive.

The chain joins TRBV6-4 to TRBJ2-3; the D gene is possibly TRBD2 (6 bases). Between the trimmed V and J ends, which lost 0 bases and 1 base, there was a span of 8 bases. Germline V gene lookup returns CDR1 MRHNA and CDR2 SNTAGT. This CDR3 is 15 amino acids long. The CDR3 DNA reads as TGTGCCAGCAGTGACTCACCTAGCGGCACAGATACGCAGTATTTT. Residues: CASSDSPSGTDTQYF.

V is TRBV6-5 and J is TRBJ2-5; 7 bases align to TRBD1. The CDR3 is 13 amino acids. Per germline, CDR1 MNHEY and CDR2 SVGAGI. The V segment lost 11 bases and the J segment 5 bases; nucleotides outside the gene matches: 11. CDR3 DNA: TGTGCCGCCGGGGAGAGGGGGCGGGAGACCCAGTACTTC. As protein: CAAGERGRETQYF.

In DNA form, the CDR3 reads TGTGCCAGTAGTTCCGTAGCGGGCTCCTACAATGAGCAGTTCTTC. Translation: CASSSVAGSYNEQFF. The chain is built from TRBV19 and TRBJ2-1, with 7 bases matching TRBD2. The CDR3 is made up of 15 amino acids. V shed 5 bases and J 0 bases; nucleotides not matched to a gene: 4. Per germline, CDR1 LNHDA and CDR2 SQIVND (reference sequence).

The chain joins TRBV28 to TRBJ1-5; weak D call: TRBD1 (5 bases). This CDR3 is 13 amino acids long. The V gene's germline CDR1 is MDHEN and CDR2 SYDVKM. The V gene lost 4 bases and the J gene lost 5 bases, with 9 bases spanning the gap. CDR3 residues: CASSSPGHQPQHF. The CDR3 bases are TGTGCCAGCAGTTCTCCAGGGCATCAGCCCCAGCATTTT.

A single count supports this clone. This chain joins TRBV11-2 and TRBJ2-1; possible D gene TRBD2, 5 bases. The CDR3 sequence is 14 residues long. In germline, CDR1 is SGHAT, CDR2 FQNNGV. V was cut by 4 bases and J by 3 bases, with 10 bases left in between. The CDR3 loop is CASSSGGSYNEQFF. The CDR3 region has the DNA TGTGCCAGCAGCTCAGGAGGCAGCTACAATGAGCAGTTCTTC.

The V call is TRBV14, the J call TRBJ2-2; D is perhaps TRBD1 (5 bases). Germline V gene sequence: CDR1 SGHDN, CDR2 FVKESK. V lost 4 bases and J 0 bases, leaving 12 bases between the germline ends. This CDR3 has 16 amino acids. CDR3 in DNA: TGTGCCAGCAGCCGCCAGGGTAGGACGAACACCGGGGAGCTGTTTTTT. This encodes CASSRQGRTNTGELFF.

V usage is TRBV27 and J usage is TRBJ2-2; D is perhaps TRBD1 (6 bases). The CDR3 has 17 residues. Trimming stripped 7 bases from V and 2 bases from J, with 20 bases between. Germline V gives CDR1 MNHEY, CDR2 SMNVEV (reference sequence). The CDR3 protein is CASTLRAGAVNTGELFF. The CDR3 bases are TGTGCCAGCACCCTCCGGGCAGGGGCAGTTAACACCGGGGAGCTGTTTTTT.

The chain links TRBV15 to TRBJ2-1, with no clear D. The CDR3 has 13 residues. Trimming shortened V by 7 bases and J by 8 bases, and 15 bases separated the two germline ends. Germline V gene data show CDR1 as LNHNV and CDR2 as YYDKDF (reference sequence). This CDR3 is CATTYKRRDEQFF. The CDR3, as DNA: TGTGCCACCACCTACAAGAGGAGAGATGAGCAGTTCTTC.

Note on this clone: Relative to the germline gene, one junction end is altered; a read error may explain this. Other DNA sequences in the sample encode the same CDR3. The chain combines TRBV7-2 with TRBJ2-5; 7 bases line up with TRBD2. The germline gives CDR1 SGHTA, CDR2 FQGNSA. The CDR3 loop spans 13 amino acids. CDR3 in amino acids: CASSLAHGGAQYF. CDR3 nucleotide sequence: TGTGCTAGCAGCTTAGCCCATGGGGGGGCCCAGTACTTC.

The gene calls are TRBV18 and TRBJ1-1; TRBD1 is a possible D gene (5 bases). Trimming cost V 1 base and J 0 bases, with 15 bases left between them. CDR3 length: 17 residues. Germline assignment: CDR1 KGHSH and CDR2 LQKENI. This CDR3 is CASSPLGEGLLNTEAFF. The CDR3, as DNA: TGTGCCAGCTCACCACTAGGGGAGGGACTTTTGAACACTGAAGCTTTCTTT.

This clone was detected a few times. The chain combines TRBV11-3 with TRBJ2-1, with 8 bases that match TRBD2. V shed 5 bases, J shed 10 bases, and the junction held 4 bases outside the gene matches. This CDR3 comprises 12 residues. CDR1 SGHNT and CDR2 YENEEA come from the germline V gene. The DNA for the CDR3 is TGTGCCAGCAGCCCGCGGGGGGAGGAGCAGTTCTTC. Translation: CASSPRGEEQFF.

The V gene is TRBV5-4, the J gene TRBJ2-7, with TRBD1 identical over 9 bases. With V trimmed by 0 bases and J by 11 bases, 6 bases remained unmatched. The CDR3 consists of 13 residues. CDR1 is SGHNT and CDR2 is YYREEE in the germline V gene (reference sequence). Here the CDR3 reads CASSLGVGTGKYF. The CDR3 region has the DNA TGTGCCAGCAGCTTGGGGGTAGGGACAGGGAAGTACTTC.

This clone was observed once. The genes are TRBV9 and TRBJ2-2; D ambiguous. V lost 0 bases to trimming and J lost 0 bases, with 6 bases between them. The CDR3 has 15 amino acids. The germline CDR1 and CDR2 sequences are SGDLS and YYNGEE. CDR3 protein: CASSVGLANTGELFF. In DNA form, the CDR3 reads TGTGCCAGCAGCGTAGGGCTAGCGAACACCGGGGAGCTGTTTTTT.

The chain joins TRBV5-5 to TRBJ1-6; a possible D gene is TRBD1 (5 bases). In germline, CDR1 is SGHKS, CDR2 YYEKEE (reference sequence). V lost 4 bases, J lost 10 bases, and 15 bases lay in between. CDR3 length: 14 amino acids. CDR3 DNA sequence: TGTGCCAGCAGCAGTCCCGGGGGGGGATCACCCCTCCACTTT. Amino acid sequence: CASSSPGGGSPLHF.

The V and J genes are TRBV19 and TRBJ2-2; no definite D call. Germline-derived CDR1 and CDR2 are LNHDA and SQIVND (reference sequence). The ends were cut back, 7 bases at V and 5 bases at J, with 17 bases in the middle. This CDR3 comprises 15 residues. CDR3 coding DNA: TGTGCCAGTAAAATGACAACTTTTCATACCGGGGAGCTGTTTTTT. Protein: CASKMTTFHTGELFF.

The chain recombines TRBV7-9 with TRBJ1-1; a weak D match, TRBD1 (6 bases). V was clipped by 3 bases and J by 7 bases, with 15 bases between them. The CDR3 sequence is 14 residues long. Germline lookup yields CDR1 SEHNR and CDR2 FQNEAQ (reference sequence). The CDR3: CASSLRGGSNEAFF. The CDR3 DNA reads TGTGCCAGCAGCTTGCGGGGGGGCAGCAATGAAGCTTTCTTT. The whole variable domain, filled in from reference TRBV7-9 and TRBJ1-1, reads DTGVSQNPRHKITKRGQNVTFRCDPISEHNRLYWYRQTLGQGPEFLTYFQNEAQLEKSRLLSDRFSAERPKGSFSTLEIQRTEQGDSAMYLCASSLRGGSNEAFFGQGTRLTVV.

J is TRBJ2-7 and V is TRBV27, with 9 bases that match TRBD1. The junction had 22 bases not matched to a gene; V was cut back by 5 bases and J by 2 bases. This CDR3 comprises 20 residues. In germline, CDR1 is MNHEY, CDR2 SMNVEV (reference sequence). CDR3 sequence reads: CASSGGRGQGPPGKPYEQYF. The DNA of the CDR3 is TGTGCCAGCAGTGGAGGAAGGGGACAGGGACCGCCCGGTAAGCCCTACGAGCAGTACTTC.

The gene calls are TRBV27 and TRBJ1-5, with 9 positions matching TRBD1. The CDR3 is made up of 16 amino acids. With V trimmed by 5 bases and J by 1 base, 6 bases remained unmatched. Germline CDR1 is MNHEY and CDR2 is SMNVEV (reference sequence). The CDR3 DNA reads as TGTGCCAGCAGTCAAACAGGGGGCACGAGCAATCAGCCCCAGCATTTT. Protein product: CASSQTGGTSNQPQHF.